This note documents a single T cell receptor beta chain sequence. The method was immunoSEQ multiplex PCR; TCRdb's version includes in-frame clones alone and lacks a portion of them. The sample carries 100,000 to 150,000 clones, around 80% recorded once. The data were obtained in a study of blood T cell repertoires in COVID-19. Whole-study context: Donors in the United States, Italy and Spain gave samples during acute or convalescent COVID-19. T cells, B-cell-depleted T cells, or PBMCs supplied cDNA or gDNA.

Trimming shortened V by 3 bases and J by 1 base, and 4 bases separated the two germline ends. From germline, CDR1 is PRHDT and CDR2 FYEKMQ (reference sequence). This CDR3 contains 14 residues. The study drew participants aged 18 to 89 years from 20 to 30 US areas. Each participant's cohort was designated according to participant-reported clinical history. The sequenced sample was PBMCs or T cells enriched from blood (not recorded which). V gene TRBV13 combines with J gene TRBJ1-6, with D unresolved. The clonotype originates from a middle-aged man with acute COVID-19. The CDR3 region is CASSFGSYNSPLHF. In DNA, the CDR3 is TGTGCCAGCAGCTTCGGGTCCTATAATTCACCCCTCCACTTT.